This T cell receptor beta chain was captured by sequencing in a study of a mutant IDH1 vaccine in newly diagnosed glioma. Study information: Beforehand, treatment had been radiotherapy, temozolomide, or both; the majority received both. General study points: Pseudoprogression showed no apparent link to changes in top peripheral T cell clonotypes.

CDR3 length: 16 residues. Germline V gene sequence: CDR1 SGHRS, CDR2 YFSETQ. V was pared by 4 bases and J by 2 bases, with 16 bases between. The time point: baseline, week 1 (first vaccination visit). Stated treatment: pre-vaccination baseline after standard-of-care therapy. Here immunoSEQ multiplex PCR was the method, and the copy in TCRdb shows in-frame clones only, minus some. This sample yields nearly 15,000 clones, of which 75% to 90% are seen a single time; approximately 10% belongs to the top ten. About this clone itself: Its matching antigen is unknown.

Sequencing used PBMCs, obtained from a glioma patient treated with radiotherapy, temozolomide or both. This sequence was found in a woman aged 40 to 50 with glioma. Some clones in this sample may be carry-over from other donors' samples. V is TRBV5-1 and J is TRBJ1-3; tentatively, D is TRBD1 (5 bases). DNA for the CDR3: TGCGCCAGCAGCCCACGGATCGGGACGGCTGGAAACACCATATATTTT. Translated: CASSPRIGTAGNTIYF.